These 22 T cell receptor beta chains were sequenced from one sample in a study of blood T cell repertoires in COVID-19. Method: immunoSEQ multiplex PCR; TCRdb's copy keeps in-frame clones and lacks some. The sample contains 380,000 or so clones, about 89% of which appear only once. The material sequenced was PBMCs or T cells enriched from blood (not recorded which). These receptor sequences come from a young man who had recovered from COVID-19.

The rearrangement uses TRBV6-5 and TRBJ1-2, with a tentative D call TRBD1 (5 bases). Trimming stripped 0 bases from V and 8 bases from J, with 13 bases between. Germline V CDR1 and CDR2: MNHEY, SVGAGI. The CDR3 extends over 14 amino acids. CDR3 DNA: TGTGCCAGCAGTTACTCTGGGGGGAAGGCGGGCTACACCTTC. It codes for CASSYSGGKAGYTF.

This chain uses TRBV6-2 or TRBV6-3 with TRBJ1-1; D gene ambiguous. The V end lost 6 bases, the J end lost 0 bases, and 8 bases lay between the germline ends. CDR1 MNHEY and CDR2 SVGEGT come from the germline V gene. The CDR3 spans 13 residues. DNA for the CDR3: TGTGCCAGCAGCCTACACATGAACACTGAAGCTTTCTTT. Protein: CASSLHMNTEAFF.

The chain uses TRBV3-1 (or the pseudogene TRBV3-2) and TRBJ1-2; 8 nucleotides match TRBD1. V gave up 0 bases and J gave up 8 bases; unmatched junction bases: 14. The CDR3 consists of 17 residues. The germline V gene encodes CDR1 LGHDT and CDR2 YNNKEL (reference sequence). This chain's CDR3 is CASSQDHIRQGAIGYTF. In DNA, the CDR3 is TGTGCCAGCAGCCAAGACCACATTCGGCAGGGGGCCATCGGCTACACCTTC.

The V call is TRBV5-1, the J call TRBJ2-3; 9 nucleotides agree with TRBD2. Germline CDR1 SGHRS, CDR2 YFSETQ. This CDR3 comprises 18 residues. The V and J ends lost 0 bases and 0 bases, in that order; junction bases with no gene match: 8. CDR3 nucleotide sequence: TGCGCCAGCAGCTTGGGTGGTAGCGGGGGAACTAGCACAGATACGCAGTATTTT. Translated: CASSLGGSGGTSTDTQYF.

This clone was found once. V usage is TRBV4-3 and J usage is TRBJ1-2; 9 positions agree with TRBD1. The CDR3 has 15 amino acids. After removal of 0 bases from V and 8 bases from J, the junction contained 7 bases not matched to a gene. Germline loops: CDR1 LGHNA, CDR2 YSLEER. In DNA, the CDR3 is TGCGCCAGCAGCCAAGATCTGGGACAGGGCTGGGGCTACACCTTC. This encodes CASSQDLGQGWGYTF.

The chain carries TRBV6-5 and TRBJ1-1; no clear D gene. Germline CDR1 is MNHEY and CDR2 is SVGAGI. Between the trimmed V and J ends, which lost 7 bases and 7 bases, there was a span of 19 bases. CDR3 length: 14 residues. The CDR3 coding sequence is TGTGCCAGCACCCCCTCGAGAGGGATGGGTGAAGCTTTCTTT. It yields the protein CASTPSRGMGEAFF.

V usage is TRBV12-5 and J usage is TRBJ1-5; 11 nucleotides align to TRBD1. V dropped 0 bases and J dropped 1; count of bases not matched to a gene: 17. The CDR3 totals 22 residues. Germline V gene data show CDR1 as LGHNT and CDR2 as FRNRAP. The CDR3 here is CASGLVLLYLGQGGLSNQPQHF. CDR3 bases: TGTGCTAGTGGTTTGGTACTCCTTTATTTGGGACAGGGGGGGCTGAGCAATCAGCCCCAGCATTTT.

The count of this clone is one. The V gene is TRBV7-9, the J gene TRBJ2-1; 10 bases are shared with TRBD2. This CDR3 comprises 15 residues. Germline trimming cut 2 bases from V and 9 bases from J; bases unmatched to any gene: 7. CDR1 SEHNR and CDR2 FQNEAQ come from the germline V gene (reference sequence). The CDR3 sequence: CASSLPSGGAREQFF. DNA of the CDR3: TGTGCCAGCAGCTTACCCAGCGGGGGGGCCCGTGAGCAGTTCTTC. The entire variable domain, with the rest obtained from reference TRBV7-9 and TRBJ2-1, is as follows: DTGVSQNPRHKITKRGQNVTFRCDPISEHNRLYWYRQTLGQGPEFLTYFQNEAQLEKSRLLSDRFSAERPKGSFSTLEIQRTEQGDSAMYLCASSLPSGGAREQFFGPGTRLTVL.

The J gene is TRBJ2-1, the V gene TRBV7-6; 9 bases agree with TRBD1. The CDR3 spans 15 residues. Germline CDR1 and CDR2: SGHVS and FNYEAQ. With V trimmed by 1 base and J by 10 bases, 8 bases remained unmatched. Here the CDR3 DNA reads TGTGCCAGCAGCTTAGGGGGGACAGGGACACGGGAGCAGTTCTTC. It encodes CASSLGGTGTREQFF. The full variable domain, rest sourced from reference TRBV7-6 and TRBJ2-1, is GAGVSQSPRYKVTKRGQDVALRCDPISGHVSLYWYRQALGQGPEFLTYFNYEAQQDKSGLPNDRFSAERPEGSISTLTIQRTEQRDSAMYRCASSLGGTGTREQFFGPGTRLTVL.

J is TRBJ2-1 and V is TRBV11-3; D call uncertain. The V end was cut by 1 base, the J end by 0 bases, with 13 bases between. The length of the CDR3 is 17 residues. The germline V gene has CDR1 SGHNT and CDR2 YENEEA. The CDR3 bases are TGTGCCAGCAGCTTAGCTCTACACCGGAGCTCCTACAATGAGCAGTTCTTC. Protein: CASSLALHRSSYNEQFF.

This chain joins TRBV9 and TRBJ1-1, with D maybe TRBD1 (5 bases). The CDR3 consists of 14 residues. Germline V gives CDR1 SGDLS, CDR2 YYNGEE. The V gene lost 0 bases and the J gene lost 5 bases, with 11 bases spanning the gap. The CDR3 spells CASSVGEGRTEAFF. As DNA, the CDR3 is TGTGCCAGCAGCGTAGGAGAGGGGAGGACTGAAGCTTTCTTT.

This rearrangement joins TRBV4-3 to TRBJ2-5; 10 bases map to TRBD2. Trimming cost V 0 bases and J 4 bases; bases outside gene matches: 5. CDR1 is LGHNA and CDR2 is YSLEER in the germline V gene. The CDR3 extends over 16 amino acids. The CDR3, as DNA: TGCGCCAGCAGCCAAGATAGGGCTAGCGGGGGAGAGACCCAGTACTTC. This codes for CASSQDRASGGETQYF.

The chain recombines TRBV7-9 with TRBJ2-1; 11 nucleotides line up with TRBD2. This CDR3 is 16 amino acids long. The V segment lost 5 bases and the J segment 2 bases; nucleotides outside the gene matches: 5. Germline values: CDR1 SEHNR, CDR2 FQNEAQ (reference sequence). CDR3 region: CASSPNSGGAYNEQFF. The CDR3 region has the DNA TGTGCCAGCAGCCCCAATAGCGGGGGGGCCTACAATGAGCAGTTCTTC.

The rearrangement links TRBV6-5 to TRBJ1-2; possibly TRBD1 for D (6 bases). This CDR3 is 14 amino acids long. V gave up 0 bases and J gave up 4 bases, with 9 bases separating them. Germline values: CDR1 MNHEY, CDR2 SVGAGI. The CDR3 loop reads CASSYSAGAYGYTF. CDR3 coding DNA: TGTGCCAGCAGTTACTCAGCAGGGGCCTATGGCTACACCTTC.

V gene TRBV5-4 combines with J gene TRBJ2-6; the match to TRBD1 covers 9 bases. The V gene's germline CDR1 is SGHNT and CDR2 YYREEE (reference sequence). V gave up 0 bases and J gave up 3 bases; unmatched junction bases: 4. The CDR3 consists of 17 residues. The CDR3 region is CASSLEQGAVGANVLTF. In nucleotides, the CDR3 is TGTGCCAGCAGCTTGGAACAGGGGGCGGTTGGGGCCAACGTCCTGACTTTC.

The chain uses TRBV5-6 and TRBJ2-7, with 10 bases that match TRBD2. V dropped 1 base and J dropped 9; count of bases not matched to a gene: 10. The germline V gene has CDR1 SGHDT and CDR2 YYEEEE. The CDR3 extends over 15 amino acids. CDR3: CASSLKGLAERGQYF. The DNA of the CDR3 is TGTGCCAGCAGCTTGAAAGGACTAGCGGAGCGGGGGCAGTACTTC.

The chain joins TRBV7-8 to TRBJ2-5; D perhaps matches TRBD1 (6 bases). The CDR3 covers 15 residues. The V gene's germline CDR1 is SGHVS and CDR2 FQNEAQ. The V end was cut by 4 bases, the J end by 1 base, with 13 bases between. The CDR3 loop reads CASSSYRDTQETQYF. As DNA, the CDR3 is TGTGCCAGCAGCTCCTACCGGGACACCCAAGAGACCCAGTACTTC.

The CDR3 sequence: CASSEARDRDGYTF. The CDR3 DNA is TGTGCCAGCAGTGAAGCCCGGGACAGGGATGGCTACACCTTC. This chain joins TRBV6-1 and TRBJ1-2; 9 positions match TRBD1. Germline V gene data show CDR1 as MNHNS and CDR2 as SASEGT. The length of the CDR3 is 14 residues. The ends lost 0 bases at V and 6 bases at J; junction bases unmatched: 2.

As concerns this clone: This CDR3 is also generated by other DNA sequences in the sample. This rearrangement joins TRBV7-2 to TRBJ2-1, with D possibly being TRBD2 (6 bases). Trimming removed 4 bases at V and 2 bases at J, with 12 bases between. CDR3 size: 15 residues. CDR1 is SGHTA and CDR2 is FQGNSA in the germline V gene. CDR3: CASSSRGGAYNEQFF. For the CDR3, the DNA is TGTGCCAGCAGCTCTCGGGGAGGAGCCTACAATGAGCAGTTCTTC.

The rearrangement uses TRBV5-1 and TRBJ2-7, with D maybe TRBD2 (5 bases). The V gene lost 5 bases and the J gene lost 2 bases, with 8 bases spanning the gap. There are 12 residues in the CDR3. Germline V gives CDR1 SGHRS, CDR2 YFSETQ. The CDR3 is CASRGETYEQYF. DNA of the CDR3: TGCGCCAGCAGGGGAGAAACCTACGAGCAGTACTTC.

The chain's CDR3 is CASSFGTPHNSPLHF. CDR3 sequence (DNA): TGTGCCAGCAGCTTCGGGACACCGCATAATTCACCCCTCCACTTT. The rearrangement joins TRBV7-2 to TRBJ1-6; D perhaps matches TRBD1 (6 bases). The germline V gene has CDR1 SGHTA and CDR2 FQGNSA. The V end lost 3 bases, the J end lost 5 bases, and 11 bases lay between the germline ends. The CDR3 spans 15 residues.

The chain couples TRBV18 to TRBJ1-1; a possible D gene is TRBD1 (6 bases). The CDR3 totals 15 residues. Trimming shortened V by 9 bases and J by 4 bases, and 21 bases separated the two germline ends. In germline, CDR1 is KGHSH, CDR2 LQKENI. The CDR3 protein is CASSAGGGSSTEAFF. The DNA of the CDR3 is TGTGCCAGTTCGGCGGGAGGGGGGTCTAGCACTGAAGCTTTCTTT.